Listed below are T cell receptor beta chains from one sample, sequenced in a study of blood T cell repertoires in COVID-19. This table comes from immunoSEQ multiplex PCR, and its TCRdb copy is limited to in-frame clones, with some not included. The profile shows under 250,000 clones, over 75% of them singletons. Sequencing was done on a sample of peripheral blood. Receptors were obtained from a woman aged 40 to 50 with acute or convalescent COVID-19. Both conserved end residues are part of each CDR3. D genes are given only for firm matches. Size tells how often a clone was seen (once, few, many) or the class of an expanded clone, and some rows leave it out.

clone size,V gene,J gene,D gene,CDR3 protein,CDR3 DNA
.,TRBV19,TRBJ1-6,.,CASSIRGHSYNSPLHF,TGTGCCAGTAGTATAAGGGGACACTCCTATAATTCACCCCTCCACTTT
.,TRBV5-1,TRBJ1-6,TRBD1,CASSLVGQGALQYSPLHF,TGCGCCAGCAGCTTGGTGGGACAGGGTGCGCTTCAGTATTCACCCCTCCACTTT
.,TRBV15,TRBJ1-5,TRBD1,CATSRDRIQGARPDQPQHF,TGTGCCACCAGCAGAGATCGAATTCAGGGGGCGAGGCCGGATCAGCCCCAGCATTTT
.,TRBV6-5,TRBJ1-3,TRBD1,CASRRQGGRGNTIYF,TGTGCCAGCAGGCGACAGGGGGGAAGGGGAAACACCATATATTTT
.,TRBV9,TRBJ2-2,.,CASSHASGSTGELFF,TGTGCCAGCAGCCATGCTTCGGGGTCCACCGGGGAGCTGTTTTTT
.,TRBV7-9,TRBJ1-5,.,CASSSGGESGRPQHF,TGTGCCAGCAGCTCGGGGGGTGAATCCGGTCGGCCCCAGCATTTT
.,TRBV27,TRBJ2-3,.,CASRPFSGSRTDTQYF,TGTGCCAGCAGGCCATTTAGCGGCAGCCGCACAGATACGCAGTATTTT
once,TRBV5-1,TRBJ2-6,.,CASSMNGQTYSGANVLTF,TGCGCCAGCAGCATGAACGGACAGACGTACTCTGGGGCCAACGTCCTGACTTTC
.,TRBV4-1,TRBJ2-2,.,CASSQRDPRDTTNTGELFF,TGCGCCAGCAGCCAGAGGGACCCCCGGGACACAACGAACACCGGGGAGCTGTTTTTT
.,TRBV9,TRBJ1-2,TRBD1,CASSAGDRVGYGYTF,TGTGCCAGCAGCGCCGGGGACAGGGTAGGGTATGGCTACACCTTC
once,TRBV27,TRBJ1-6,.,CASSFNSYNSPLHF,TGTGCCAGCAGTTTTAACAGTTATAATTCACCCCTCCACTTT
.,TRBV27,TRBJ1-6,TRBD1,CASSPGQGSSPLHF,TGTGCCAGCAGTCCGGGACAGGGGTCTTCCCCCCTCCACTTT
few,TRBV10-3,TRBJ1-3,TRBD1,CAISGGQGADSGNTIYF,TGTGCCATCAGTGGGGGGCAGGGGGCCGACTCTGGAAACACCATATATTTT
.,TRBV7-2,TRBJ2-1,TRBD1,CASRLTGGNEQFF,TGTGCCAGCAGATTGACAGGGGGGAATGAGCAGTTCTTC
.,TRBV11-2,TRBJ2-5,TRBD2,CASSPRTSGAIETQYF,TGTGCCAGCAGCCCACGGACTAGCGGGGCCATAGAGACCCAGTACTTC
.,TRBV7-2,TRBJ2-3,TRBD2,CASSLTSGVSTDTQYF,TGTGCCAGCAGCTTAACTAGCGGGGTTAGCACAGATACGCAGTATTTT
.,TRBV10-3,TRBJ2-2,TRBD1,CAIRRQGAGGELFF,TGTGCCATCAGAAGACAGGGGGCCGGCGGGGAGCTGTTTTTT
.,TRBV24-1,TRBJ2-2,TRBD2,CATSELAGGANTGELFF,TGTGCCACCAGTGAACTAGCGGGGGGGGCGAACACCGGGGAGCTGTTTTTT
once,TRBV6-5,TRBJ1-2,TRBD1,CASSYSGTGAYGYTF,TGTGCCAGCAGTTACTCTGGGACAGGGGCCTATGGCTACACCTTC
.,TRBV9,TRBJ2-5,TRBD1,CASSETGVEETQYF,TGTGCCAGCAGCGAAACAGGGGTGGAGGAGACCCAGTACTTC
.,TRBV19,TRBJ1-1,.,CASSIGGPEAFF,TGTGCCAGTAGTATCGGGGGTCCTGAAGCTTTCTTT
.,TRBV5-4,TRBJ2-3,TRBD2,CASSLPGTSVSDTQYF,TGTGCCAGCAGCCTCCCGGGGACTAGCGTTTCAGATACGCAGTATTTT
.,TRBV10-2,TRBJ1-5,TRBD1,CASSEGQGVGQPQHF,TGCGCCAGCAGTGAGGGACAGGGGGTTGGGCAGCCCCAGCATTTT
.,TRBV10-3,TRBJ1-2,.,CAISESGRQYGYTF,TGTGCCATCAGTGAGTCGGGGCGGCAGTATGGCTACACCTTC
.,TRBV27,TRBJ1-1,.,CASTPPGRGNTEAFF,TGTGCCAGCACTCCGCCCGGCAGGGGTAACACTGAAGCTTTCTTT
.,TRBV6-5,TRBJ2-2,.,CASSSSSNTGELFF,TGTGCCAGCAGCTCTTCTTCGAACACCGGGGAGCTGTTTTTT
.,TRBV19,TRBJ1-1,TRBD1,CASSPGDREYAEAFF,TGTGCCAGTAGTCCGGGAGACAGGGAGTACGCTGAAGCTTTCTTT
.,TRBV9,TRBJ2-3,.,CASSVTSYTDTQYF,TGTGCCAGCAGCGTCACTAGTTACACAGATACGCAGTATTTT
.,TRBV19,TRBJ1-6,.,CASSIGGAGGSPLHF,TGTGCCAGTAGTATAGGGGGAGCGGGGGGCTCACCCCTCCACTTT
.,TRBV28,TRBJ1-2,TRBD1,CASRGQGYSNYGYTF,TGTGCCAGCAGGGGACAGGGATATTCTAACTATGGCTACACCTTC
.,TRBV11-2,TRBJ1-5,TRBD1,CASSPGTGGQPQHF,TGTGCCAGCAGCCCTGGGACAGGGGGTCAGCCCCAGCATTTT
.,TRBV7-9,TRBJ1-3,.,CASSSASLASGNTIYF,TGTGCCAGCAGCTCCGCGTCCCTAGCCTCTGGAAACACCATATATTTT
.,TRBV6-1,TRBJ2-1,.,CASSEARGTSYNEQFF,TGTGCCAGCAGTGAAGCAAGGGGGACCTCCTACAATGAGCAGTTCTTC
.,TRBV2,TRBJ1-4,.,CASSEGSGFRRKGF,TGTGCCAGCAGTGAAGGCTCGGGTTTCCGGAGAAAAGGATTT
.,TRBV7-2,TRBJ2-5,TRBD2,CASSLIGGGARETQYF,TGTGCCAGCAGCTTAATAGGCGGGGGGGCGCGGGAGACCCAGTACTTC
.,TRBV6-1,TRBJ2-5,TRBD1,CASSELQGAPGTQYF,TGTGCCAGCAGTGAATTACAGGGGGCCCCGGGGACCCAGTACTTC
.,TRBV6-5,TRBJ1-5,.,CASSQARYSNQPQHF,TGTGCCAGCAGTCAGGCCCGGTATAGCAATCAGCCCCAGCATTTT
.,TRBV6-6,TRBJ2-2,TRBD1,CASSRSTGGYTGELFF,TGTGCCAGCAGTCGCTCGACAGGGGGCTACACCGGGGAGCTGTTTTTT
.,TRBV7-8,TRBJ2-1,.,CASSFGGGGYNEQFF,TGTGCCAGCAGCTTTGGAGGGGGGGGGTACAATGAGCAGTTCTTC
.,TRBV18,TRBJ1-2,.,CASSLRGAAGGYTF,TGTGCCAGCTCACTTCGTGGGGCCGCAGGTGGCTACACCTTC
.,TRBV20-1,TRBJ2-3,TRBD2,CSASGPGTRVSTDTQYF,TGCAGTGCTAGTGGGCCCGGGACTAGAGTATCCACAGATACGCAGTATTTT
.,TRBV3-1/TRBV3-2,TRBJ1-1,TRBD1,CASSQGTGGTYTEAFF,TGTGCCAGCAGCCAAGGGACAGGAGGTACCTACACTGAAGCTTTCTTT
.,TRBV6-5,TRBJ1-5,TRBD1,CASSRQGSPNQPQHF,TGTGCCAGCAGTAGACAGGGGTCACCCAATCAGCCCCAGCATTTT
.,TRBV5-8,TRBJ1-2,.,CASSLSRGAGGYTF,TGTGCCAGCAGCTTATCTCGGGGGGCAGGAGGCTACACCTTC
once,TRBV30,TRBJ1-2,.,CAYRGVGYGYTF,TGTGCCTACCGGGGGGTTGGTTATGGCTACACCTTC
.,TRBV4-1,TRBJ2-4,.,CASSQEGQVWNIQYF,TGCGCCAGCAGCCAAGAGGGGCAGGTTTGGAACATTCAGTACTTC
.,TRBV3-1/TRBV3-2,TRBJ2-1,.,CASSPTTGSNEQFF,TGTGCCAGCAGTCCAACAACAGGGTCGAATGAGCAGTTCTTC
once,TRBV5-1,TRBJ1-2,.,CASSFSVRAGGYTF,TGCGCCAGCAGCTTTTCTGTCAGGGCCGGGGGCTACACCTTC
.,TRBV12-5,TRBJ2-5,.,CASGWGRGVETQYF,TGTGCTAGTGGTTGGGGGCGAGGGGTTGAGACCCAGTACTTC
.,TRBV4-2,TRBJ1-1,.,CASSHASAGGTEAFF,TGTGCCAGCAGCCACGCGTCCGCCGGGGGTACTGAAGCTTTCTTT
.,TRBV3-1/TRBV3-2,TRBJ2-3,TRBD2,CASSQANSGPTDTQYF,TGTGCCAGCAGCCAAGCGAATAGCGGGCCCACAGATACGCAGTATTTT
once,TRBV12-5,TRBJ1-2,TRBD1,CASGLVRIPRDRGRGGYTF,TGTGCTAGTGGTTTGGTACGGATACCTCGGGACAGGGGGCGGGGTGGCTACACCTTC
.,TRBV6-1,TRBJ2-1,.,CASSEMVGRTYNEQFF,TGTGCCAGCAGTGAAATGGTAGGGAGGACCTACAATGAGCAGTTCTTC
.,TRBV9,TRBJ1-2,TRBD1,CASSGSDRVYGYTF,TGTGCCAGCAGCGGATCGGACAGGGTCTATGGCTACACCTTC
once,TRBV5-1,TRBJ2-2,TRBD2,CASSPAGGPGELFF,TGCGCCAGCAGCCCGGCGGGGGGCCCCGGGGAGCTGTTTTTT